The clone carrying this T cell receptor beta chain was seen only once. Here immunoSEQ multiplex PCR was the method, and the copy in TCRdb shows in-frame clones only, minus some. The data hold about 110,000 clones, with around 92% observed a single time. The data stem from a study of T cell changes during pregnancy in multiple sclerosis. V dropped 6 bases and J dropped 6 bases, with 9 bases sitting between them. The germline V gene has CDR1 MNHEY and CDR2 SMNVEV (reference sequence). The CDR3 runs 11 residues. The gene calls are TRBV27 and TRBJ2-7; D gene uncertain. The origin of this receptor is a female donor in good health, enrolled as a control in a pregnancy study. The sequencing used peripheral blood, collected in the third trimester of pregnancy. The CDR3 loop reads CASSAPGEQYF. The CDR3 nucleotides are TGTGCCAGCAGCGCCCCCGGCGAGCAGTACTTC.